The T cell receptor beta chain described here comes from a study of T cells in Graves' hyperthyroidism and ophthalmopathy. This clonotype was counted at least ten times. Its antigen is not known. Fresh peripheral blood, roughly 9.3 ml, was the source of the PBMCs. Overall study findings and caveats: Researchers found most expanded thyroid clonotypes above 0.001 in blood as well. Using 13 V-J features, a model discriminated ophthalmopathy from stable hyperthyroidism.

There were TCR beta CDR3 regions amplified from RNA transcripts. TCR CDR3 underwent first-round RT-PCR with the HTBI primer set. TCRdb re-derived calls from the multiplex PCR reads in MiXCR, one entry per CDR3 protein. The data hold 400,000 to 600,000 distinct CDR3 sequences, with approximately 16% observed a single time. Germline CDR1 is SGHTA and CDR2 is FQGNSA. CDR3 size: 15 residues. V gave up 5 bases and J gave up 0 bases; unmatched junction bases: 7. This rearrangement joins TRBV7-2 to TRBJ2-7, with 7 bases that match TRBD1. This TCR derives from a woman aged 25 to 39 with Graves' ophthalmopathy. Material: blood. This chain's CDR3 is CASSLDRDSSYEQYF. CDR3 DNA: TGTGCCAGCAGCCTAGACCGGGACAGCTCCTACGAGCAGTACTTC.